This T cell receptor beta chain appears in the sequencing data of a study of cytomegalovirus exposure and HLA in healthy donors. Looking at the study overall: Unique TCRs from HLA-typed donors, 85 million to 100 million of them, were held in an early data release.

Healthy bone marrow donors formed the donor group. 60 Vbeta and 13 Jbeta primers were used in PCR. Assay used: immunoSEQ multiplex PCR; TCRdb lists only in-frame clones, some missing. Counted here are about 140,000 clones, approximately 82% occurring once; the ten biggest clones make up approximately 3.2%. Trimming took 3 bases from V and 0 from J, leaving 15 bases between them. The germline V gene encodes CDR1 SGHVS and CDR2 FQNEAQ. The CDR3 consists of 16 residues. The chain uses TRBV7-8 and TRBJ2-7; the D gene is possibly TRBD2 (7 bases). The source is a middle-aged man in good health and CMV-seronegative. The specimen sequenced was PBMCs. CDR3 protein: CASSFRWGGASYEQYF. The DNA of the CDR3 is TGTGCCAGCAGCTTCCGGTGGGGGGGGGCCTCCTACGAGCAGTACTTC.